A selection of T cell receptor beta chains follows, all from one sample in a study of untreated major depressive disorder. The method was immunoSEQ multiplex PCR; TCRdb's version includes in-frame clones alone and lacks a portion of them. There are under 15,000 clones in the sample; nearly 95% occur only once, and 0.82% lies in the top ten. The specimen was CD4+ T cells from PBMCs. These receptors came from a young man with major depressive disorder. CDR3s include the opening cysteine and the closing phenylalanine or tryptophan. Fields, in order: J gene, D gene, clone size, V gene, CDR3 DNA, CDR3 protein. D genes are given only for firm matches. The size field is filled for only some rows; it gives once, few, many or a size class.

j_gene: TRBJ2-7
d_gene: TRBD1
abundance: once
v_gene: TRBV5-1
CDR3nt: TGCGCCAGCAGCTTGGGGAACACAGGGGGCTACGAGCAGTACTTC
CDR3aa: CASSLGNTGGYEQYF

j_gene: TRBJ2-7
d_gene: -
abundance: -
v_gene: TRBV13
CDR3nt: TGTGCCAGCAGCTTAGGACAGTTCTACGAGCAGTACTTC
CDR3aa: CASSLGQFYEQYF

j_gene: TRBJ2-3
d_gene: -
abundance: -
v_gene: TRBV7-9
CDR3nt: TGTGCCAGCAGCTTTGGGGGGGCGGCAGATACGCAGTATTTT
CDR3aa: CASSFGGAADTQYF

j_gene: TRBJ2-3
d_gene: -
abundance: once
v_gene: TRBV9
CDR3nt: TGTGCCAGCAGCGTAGGGTGGTACCATCGAGATACGCAGTATTTT
CDR3aa: CASSVGWYHRDTQYF

j_gene: TRBJ2-1
d_gene: -
abundance: -
v_gene: TRBV6-5
CDR3nt: TGTGCCAGCAGTTACCCAGGCTCGGGCAATGAGCAGTTCTTC
CDR3aa: CASSYPGSGNEQFF

j_gene: TRBJ2-3
d_gene: -
abundance: -
v_gene: TRBV5-1
CDR3nt: TGCGCCAGCAGCCTTCCCGCAACAGGTAGCACAGATACGCAGTATTTT
CDR3aa: CASSLPATGSTDTQYF

j_gene: TRBJ2-7
d_gene: TRBD2
abundance: -
v_gene: TRBV5-1
CDR3nt: TGCGCCAGCAGCTTTCAGGCTAGCGGGGGAGCAGGCGACGAGCAGTACTTC
CDR3aa: CASSFQASGGAGDEQYF

j_gene: TRBJ2-7
d_gene: -
abundance: -
v_gene: TRBV27
CDR3nt: TGTGCCAGCAGTTTAAGGACAGGGAGGGAACCATACGAGCAGTACTTC
CDR3aa: CASSLRTGREPYEQYF

j_gene: TRBJ1-1
d_gene: -
abundance: -
v_gene: TRBV5-4
CDR3nt: TGTGCCAGCAGCTTAGGGGGGAGGACTGAAGCTTTCTTT
CDR3aa: CASSLGGRTEAFF

j_gene: TRBJ2-7
d_gene: -
abundance: -
v_gene: TRBV5-5
CDR3nt: TGTGCCAGCAGCTTGTGGGAAAACGAGCAGTACTTC
CDR3aa: CASSLWENEQYF

j_gene: TRBJ1-1
d_gene: -
abundance: -
v_gene: TRBV7-3
CDR3nt: TGTGCCAGCAGCTTTAGCATGAACACTGAAGCTTTCTTT
CDR3aa: CASSFSMNTEAFF

j_gene: TRBJ1-1
d_gene: -
abundance: -
v_gene: TRBV6-5
CDR3nt: TGTGCCAGCAGTCCGCAGGGACTTTCGAACACTGAAGCTTTCTTT
CDR3aa: CASSPQGLSNTEAFF

j_gene: TRBJ1-4
d_gene: -
abundance: -
v_gene: TRBV27
CDR3nt: TGTGCCAGCAGTTCACACCTGGGGGCTGGGGAAAAACTGTTTTTT
CDR3aa: CASSSHLGAGEKLFF

j_gene: TRBJ2-3
d_gene: TRBD2
abundance: -
v_gene: TRBV5-1
CDR3nt: TGCGCCAGCAGCTCCGGACTAGCGGTAATAGATACGCAGTATTTT
CDR3aa: CASSSGLAVIDTQYF

j_gene: TRBJ1-1
d_gene: TRBD1
abundance: -
v_gene: TRBV6-6
CDR3nt: TGTGCCAGCAGCGCTACCTTGGGACAGGGACCTGAAGCTTTCTTT
CDR3aa: CASSATLGQGPEAFF

j_gene: TRBJ1-1
d_gene: TRBD1
abundance: -
v_gene: TRBV28
CDR3nt: TGTGCCAGCAGTTTACAAACAGGGGGCATCACTGAAGCTTTCTTT
CDR3aa: CASSLQTGGITEAFF

j_gene: TRBJ1-2
d_gene: -
abundance: few
v_gene: TRBV27
CDR3nt: TGTGCCAGCAGTTTATCGGCCAACTATGGCTACACCTTC
CDR3aa: CASSLSANYGYTF

j_gene: TRBJ1-2
d_gene: TRBD1
abundance: -
v_gene: TRBV5-1
CDR3nt: TGCGCCAGCAGCAGTACAGGGGCACAGGGAGGAGGCTACACCTTC
CDR3aa: CASSSTGAQGGGYTF

j_gene: TRBJ1-5
d_gene: -
abundance: -
v_gene: TRBV28
CDR3nt: TGTGCCAGCAGTTGGGGCGGAGGGATCCATCAGCCCCAGCATTTT
CDR3aa: CASSWGGGIHQPQHF

j_gene: TRBJ2-7
d_gene: -
abundance: -
v_gene: TRBV11-2
CDR3nt: TGTGCCAGCAGCTTAGCCCAAGGTTTCTACGAGCAGTACTTC
CDR3aa: CASSLAQGFYEQYF

j_gene: TRBJ2-3
d_gene: TRBD1
abundance: -
v_gene: TRBV5-4
CDR3nt: TGTGCCAGCAGCTGGGACAGGGGAGGGGATACGCAGTATTTT
CDR3aa: CASSWDRGGDTQYF

j_gene: TRBJ2-3
d_gene: TRBD1
abundance: -
v_gene: TRBV5-1
CDR3nt: TGCGCCAGCAGCCTCACCGGGACAGGGGGTACAGATACGCAGTATTTT
CDR3aa: CASSLTGTGGTDTQYF

j_gene: TRBJ2-7
d_gene: -
abundance: -
v_gene: TRBV19
CDR3nt: TGTGCCAGTAGTTCCCTCTACGAGCAGTACTTC
CDR3aa: CASSSLYEQYF

j_gene: TRBJ1-3
d_gene: -
abundance: few
v_gene: TRBV12-5
CDR3nt: TGTGCTAGTGGTTTGAAGCTCTCTGGAAACACCATATATTTT
CDR3aa: CASGLKLSGNTIYF

j_gene: TRBJ2-3
d_gene: TRBD2
abundance: -
v_gene: TRBV6-6
CDR3nt: TGTGCCAGCAGTTACTGGGGGGGTCGTGGAGATACGCAGTATTTT
CDR3aa: CASSYWGGRGDTQYF

j_gene: TRBJ2-7
d_gene: -
abundance: -
v_gene: TRBV28
CDR3nt: TGTGCCAGCAGTTTATACAGGGCAGGATCCTACGAGCAGTACTTC
CDR3aa: CASSLYRAGSYEQYF

j_gene: TRBJ1-2
d_gene: -
abundance: -
v_gene: TRBV15
CDR3nt: TGTGCCACCAGCGGGCCCCGACAGGTTTATGGCTACACCTTC
CDR3aa: CATSGPRQVYGYTF